The 19 T cell receptor beta chains below all came from one sample that was sequenced in a study of early T cells in non-severe SARS-CoV-2 infection. TCRdb reprocessed the 5' RACE reads via MiXCR and lists one record per CDR3 protein. The table has 30,000 to 45,000 distinct CDR3 sequences, under 4.5% seen once. Sequenced input: whole blood. All receptors derive from an adult who was a healthcare worker with PCR-confirmed SARS-CoV-2 infection or an uninfected control (not recorded which).

Many counts were recorded for this clonotype. The V and J genes are TRBV19 and TRBJ2-3; the D is unclear. Germline V CDR1 and CDR2: LNHDA, SQIVND (reference sequence). The CDR3 covers 12 residues. The V end lost 5 bases, the J end lost 3 bases, and 6 bases lay between the germline ends. The CDR3 nucleotides read TGTGCCAGTAGTTCCGTTACAGATACGCAGTATTTT. Amino acids: CASSSVTDTQYF. The full variable domain, with the rest looked up from reference TRBV19 and TRBJ2-3, is DGGITQSPKYLFRKEGQNVTLSCEQNLNHDAMYWYRQDPGQGLRLIYYSQIVNDFQKGDIAEGYSVSREKKESFPLTVTSAQKNPTAFYLCASSSVTDTQYFGPGTRLTVL.

This clonotype was counted at least ten times. The chain joins TRBV10-3 to TRBJ2-1; either TRBD1 or TRBD2 may supply D (6 bases each). V shed 0 bases and J shed 6 bases, with 12 bases lying between them. Looked up from germline, CDR1 is ENHRY and CDR2 is SYGVKD. The CDR3 length is 15 residues. The CDR3: CAISESVGGTNEQFF. The DNA for the CDR3 is TGTGCCATCAGTGAGTCCGTCGGGGGCACCAATGAGCAGTTCTTC.

The chain links TRBV12-3 or TRBV12-4 to TRBJ2-1; TRBD2 matches at 12 bases. The CDR3 has 14 amino acids. Trimming at V came to 2 bases and at J to 9 bases, leaving 2 bases not matched to a gene. CDR3 residues: CASSLLAGGTEQFF. CDR3 in DNA: TGTGCCAGCAGTTTACTAGCGGGAGGGACTGAGCAGTTCTTC.

This clonotype was observed many times. The chain joins TRBV10-3 to TRBJ2-3; perhaps TRBD2 as D (5 bases). The CDR3 has 15 amino acids. V lost 7 bases and J 2 bases, leaving 16 bases between the germline ends. Looked up from germline, CDR1 is ENHRY and CDR2 is SYGVKD. The CDR3 is CAINPGEEYTDTQYF. The DNA of the CDR3 is TGTGCCATCAATCCCGGGGAAGAGTACACAGATACGCAGTATTTT.

This clonotype has ten or more counts. The junction does not match germline at one end; this may be a read error. The CDR3 bases are TGTGCCAGCAGCAACACCAGGGAGGGATTT. Translation gives CASSNTREGF. The rearrangement uses TRBV11-3 and TRBJ1-1; D might be TRBD1 (5 bases). This CDR3 comprises 10 residues. Germline V gene data show CDR1 as SGHNT and CDR2 as YENEEA.

The sample holds many counts of this clonotype. This chain joins TRBV20-1 and TRBJ2-1; tentatively, D is TRBD2 (7 bases). Trimming shortened V by 5 bases and J by 6 bases, and 20 bases separated the two germline ends. Germline V CDR1 and CDR2: DFQATT, SNEGSKA (reference sequence). This CDR3 has 15 residues. CDR3 DNA: TGCAGTGCTCTCCCTGGGGGCGGGAGTAGCAATGAGCAGTTCTTC. Protein sequence: CSALPGGGSSNEQFF.

This clonotype was seen repeatedly, ten times or more. This chain connects TRBV15 to TRBJ2-1; D perhaps matches TRBD2 (7 bases). This CDR3 is built from 16 residues. The V end lost 4 bases, the J end lost 2 bases, and 15 bases lay between the germline ends. Germline V gene lookup returns CDR1 LNHNV and CDR2 YYDKDF (reference sequence). CDR3 coding DNA: TGTGCCACCAGCACATTAAGGGGGGGGACCTACAATGAGCAGTTCTTC. Its translation is CATSTLRGGTYNEQFF.

Many counts were recorded for this clonotype. The chain combines TRBV14 with TRBJ2-1; no clear D gene. Germline lookup yields CDR1 SGHDN and CDR2 FVKESK. V was clipped by 3 bases and J by 10 bases, with 10 bases between them. This CDR3 has 12 residues. CDR3 nucleotides: TGTGCCAGCAGCCACTCCCGGTGGGAGCAGTTCTTC. The encoded protein is CASSHSRWEQFF.

This clonotype was seen repeatedly, ten times or more. The chain combines TRBV10-3 with TRBJ2-7, with 8 bases identical to TRBD1. Germline trimming cut 2 bases from V and 2 bases from J; bases unmatched to any gene: 2. The germline CDR1 and CDR2 sequences are ENHRY and SYGVKD. This CDR3 has 14 residues. CDR3 sequence: CAISEAGGPYEQYF. The CDR3 bases are TGTGCCATCAGTGAGGCAGGGGGCCCCTACGAGCAGTACTTC.

At least ten counts were recorded for this clonotype. The chain joins TRBV29-1 to TRBJ1-5; maybe TRBD1 (5 bases). Trimming stripped 4 bases from V and 3 bases from J, with 10 bases between. CDR3 length equals 13 residues. Germline V gives CDR1 SQVTM, CDR2 ANQGSEA. The CDR3 bases are TGCAGCGTTGCAGGGATGGACAATCAGCCCCAGCATTTT. It yields the protein CSVAGMDNQPQHF.

This clonotype was observed many times. V and J are TRBV9 and TRBJ2-1; D gene ambiguous. Per germline, CDR1 SGDLS and CDR2 YYNGEE. Trimming left V 4 bases short and J 0 bases short, with 14 bases between. This CDR3 spans 16 amino acids. The CDR3 DNA is TGTGCCAGCAGCTCGTACCGGCGGTCCTCCTACAATGAGCAGTTCTTC. Protein: CASSSYRRSSYNEQFF.

This clonotype was observed many times. The chain uses TRBV5-1 and TRBJ2-1; a possible D gene is TRBD2 (6 bases). The CDR3 has 15 amino acids. Trimming removed 0 bases from V and 3 bases from J, with 10 bases in between. Germline CDR1 and CDR2: SGHRS and YFSETQ. CDR3 loop: CASSLAGAFYNEQFF. The CDR3 DNA reads TGCGCCAGCAGCTTGGCGGGAGCCTTCTACAATGAGCAGTTCTTC.

This clonotype was observed many times. The chain is built from TRBV5-1 and TRBJ2-5, with D unclear. Per germline, CDR1 SGHRS and CDR2 YFSETQ. Trimming shortened V by 3 bases and J by 5 bases, and 11 bases separated the two germline ends. This CDR3 region has 13 residues. Here the CDR3 reads CASSSNLGETQYF. CDR3 in DNA: TGCGCCAGCAGCTCTAACCTGGGGGAGACCCAGTACTTC.

This clonotype was counted ten times or more. The chain is built from TRBV5-4 and TRBJ2-1, with 7 bases that match TRBD2. J lost 5 bases, V lost 2 bases, and 7 bases had no gene match. The CDR3 spans 15 residues. Germline lookup yields CDR1 SGHNT and CDR2 YYREEE (reference sequence). The CDR3 spells CASSLRRERDNEQFF. In DNA form, the CDR3 reads TGTGCCAGCAGCTTAAGGCGGGAGCGTGACAATGAGCAGTTCTTC.

This clonotype was seen many times. The chain recombines TRBV20-1 with TRBJ1-1, with D unresolved. Germline CDR1 and CDR2: DFQATT and SNEGSKA (reference sequence). Between the trimmed V and J ends, which lost 1 base and 1 base, there was a span of 4 bases. The CDR3 spans 12 residues. CDR3: CSARGRNTEAFF. CDR3 sequence (DNA): TGCAGTGCTAGAGGGCGGAACACTGAAGCTTTCTTT.

This clonotype was detected ten times or more. The V call is TRBV12-3 or TRBV12-4, the J call TRBJ2-2, with a possible D match to TRBD2 (6 bases). With 6 bases removed from V and 0 bases from J, the gap between germline ends came to 11 bases. The CDR3 consists of 15 residues. The CDR3 DNA is TGTGCCAGCAGGCTCGGGAGAGCGAACACCGGGGAGCTGTTTTTT. It is translated as CASRLGRANTGELFF.

There are many counts of this clonotype. The V call is TRBV7-3, the J call TRBJ2-2, with 9 bases identical to TRBD1. Per the germline V gene, CDR1 is SGHTA and CDR2 is FQGTGA. The CDR3 is 15 residues long. Losses at the gene ends were 4 bases for V and 7 bases for J; bases not matched to a gene: 7. CDR3 nucleotide sequence: TGTGCCAGCAGCTCTCGGACAGGGGCGGTCGGGGAGCTGTTTTTT. It translates to CASSSRTGAVGELFF.

The rearrangement uses TRBV7-9 and TRBJ2-5; either TRBD1 or TRBD2 may fit D (5 bases each). The CDR3 has 14 amino acids. The germline V and J ends were trimmed by 3 bases and 1 base, with 9 bases remaining between them. From germline, CDR1 is SEHNR and CDR2 FQNEAQ (reference sequence). CDR3 sequence: CASSFSGTQETQYF. CDR3 in DNA: TGTGCCAGCAGCTTTTCCGGGACCCAAGAGACCCAGTACTTC. Drawing the rest from reference TRBV7-9 and TRBJ2-5, the complete variable domain is DTGVSQNPRHKITKRGQNVTFRCDPISEHNRLYWYRQTLGQGPEFLTYFQNEAQLEKSRLLSDRFSAERPKGSFSTLEIQRTEQGDSAMYLCASSFSGTQETQYFGPGTRLLVL.

Ten or more counts support this clonotype. The chain uses TRBV5-4 and TRBJ2-3; D remains ambiguous. Germline lookup yields CDR1 SGHNT and CDR2 YYREEE (reference sequence). Trimming stripped 4 bases from V and 8 bases from J, with 11 bases between. This CDR3 spans 12 amino acids. The CDR3 reads CASSLALSTQYF. Here the CDR3 DNA reads TGTGCCAGCAGCCTCGCGTTGAGTACGCAGTATTTT. Full variable domain (rest looked up from reference TRBV5-4 and TRBJ2-3): ETGVTQSPTHLIKTRGQQVTLRCSSQSGHNTVSWYQQALGQGPQFIFQYYREEENGRGNFPPRFSGLQFPNYSSELNVNALELDDSALYLCASSLALSTQYFGPGTRLTVL.